One sample yielded the 26 T cell receptor beta chains listed below, sequenced in a study of T-cell memory formation after mild COVID-19. One entry per CDR3 protein results from TCRdb running MiXCR on the 5' RACE reads. This table has roughly 500,000 distinct CDR3 sequences, about a fifth appearing once. The sequenced sample consisted of PBMCs or a T cell subset sorted from them (not recorded which). These receptors came from an adult woman who had mild COVID-19 (a few samples of this study predate the infection). Cell type and time point are not known.

The sample holds a few counts of this clonotype. This sequence joins TRBV11-3 and TRBJ2-2; D is uncertain. The CDR3 has 16 residues. V shed 0 bases and J shed 2 bases, with 10 bases lying between them. In germline, CDR1 is SGHNT, CDR2 YENEEA. In DNA, the CDR3 is TGTGCCAGCAGCTTAGATGCGCAGGTCAACACCGGGGAGCTGTTTTTT. Amino acid sequence: CASSLDAQVNTGELFF.

The chain carries TRBV3-1 and TRBJ2-7, with a tentative D call TRBD2 (5 bases). From germline, CDR1 is LGHDT and CDR2 YNNKEL (reference sequence). CDR3 length equals 15 residues. Trimming took off 0 bases at V and 5 bases at J, with 14 bases between the two ends. The CDR3 protein is CASSQDHLAADEQYF. In DNA form, the CDR3 reads TGTGCCAGCAGCCAAGATCACCTAGCCGCGGACGAGCAGTACTTC.

This clonotype was counted many times. The V and J genes are TRBV3-1 and TRBJ2-3, with 8 bases identical to TRBD1. Germline V gives CDR1 LGHDT, CDR2 YNNKEL (reference sequence). The trim removed 0 bases at V and 14 bases at J, leaving 7 bases unmatched. This CDR3 is 13 amino acids long. CDR3 bases: TGTGCCAGCAGCCAAGATCTTGGGACAGGCCCGTATTTT. Amino acids: CASSQDLGTGPYF.

This clonotype was observed a few times. The rearrangement uses TRBV5-4 and TRBJ2-1, with 13 bases matching TRBD2. CDR1 is SGHNT and CDR2 is YYREEE in the germline V gene (reference sequence). This CDR3 region has 15 residues. With 3 bases clipped from V and 5 bases from J, the junction kept 2 bases outside the gene matches. The CDR3 DNA reads TGTGCCAGCAGCTGGGGGACTAGCGGGAACAATGAGCAGTTCTTC. As protein: CASSWGTSGNNEQFF.

The CDR3 DNA follows: TGTGCCAGCAGCTTAGCCGAAGCGGGAGGGAAATACAATGAGCAGTTCTTC. This encodes CASSLAEAGGKYNEQFF. The chain uses TRBV7-2 and TRBJ2-1; 10 bases align to TRBD2. This CDR3 spans 17 amino acids. Looked up from germline, CDR1 is SGHTA and CDR2 is FQGNSA. V lost 0 bases to trimming and J lost 4 bases; unmatched junction nucleotides: 6. The whole variable domain, filled in from reference TRBV7-2 and TRBJ2-1, reads GAGVSQSPSNKVTEKGKDVELRCDPISGHTALYWYRQSLGQGLEFLIYFQGNSAPDKSGLPSDRFSAERTGGSVSTLTIQRTQQEDSAVYLCASSLAEAGGKYNEQFFGPGTRLTVL.

The V and J genes are TRBV29-1 and TRBJ2-7, with TRBD1 matching over 8 bases. The CDR3 is 13 amino acids. Germline CDR1 is SQVTM and CDR2 is ANQGSEA. The V gene end was trimmed by 7 bases and the J gene end by 3 bases; junction bases not matched to a gene: 8. The CDR3 DNA is TGCAGCGCCGGGACAGGTCCCCTCTACGAGCAGTACTTC. This gives the protein CSAGTGPLYEQYF.

This clonotype turned up a few times. The chain combines TRBV4-2 with TRBJ2-3, with D maybe TRBD2 (6 bases). Germline loops: CDR1 LGHNA, CDR2 YNFKEQ. The CDR3 runs to 16 residues. Trimming removed 2 bases at V and 3 bases at J, with 15 bases between. Written as DNA, the CDR3 is TGTGCCAGCAGCCAATATCGGGGCGGGGCAACAGATACGCAGTATTTT. Its translation: CASSQYRGGATDTQYF.

The CDR3 coding sequence is TGTGCCAGCAGCCCCATGGGGGGGGGCAATCAGCCCCAGCATTTT. Its protein product is CASSPMGGGNQPQHF. The chain employs TRBV6-5 and TRBJ1-5; a weak D match, TRBD1 (5 bases). Germline V gene lookup returns CDR1 MNHEY and CDR2 SVGAGI. V was cut by 6 bases and J by 2 bases, with 14 bases left in between. This CDR3 region has 15 residues.

The chain is built from TRBV24-1 and TRBJ2-7; D is unresolved. Trimming took 2 bases from V and 0 from J, leaving 7 bases between them. The CDR3 is 14 amino acids. The V gene's germline CDR1 is KGHDR and CDR2 SFDVKD. The CDR3 reads CATSDSQVSYEQYF. DNA for the CDR3: TGTGCCACCAGTGATTCCCAGGTCTCCTACGAGCAGTACTTC.

The rearrangement uses TRBV30 and TRBJ2-3, with TRBD2 identical over 10 bases. The germline V gene has CDR1 GTSNPN and CDR2 SVGIG (reference sequence). This CDR3 comprises 15 residues. V trimming: 0 bases; J trimming: 4 bases; junction bases outside the gene matches: 4. This CDR3 reads CAWSVLAGRADTQYF. CDR3 bases: TGTGCCTGGAGTGTACTAGCGGGGCGTGCAGATACGCAGTATTTT.

This clonotype showed up just a few times. V usage is TRBV29-1 and J usage is TRBJ2-7; 7 nucleotides line up with TRBD2. Germline CDR1 is SQVTM and CDR2 is ANQGSEA. V lost 7 bases, J lost 2 bases, and 11 bases stayed unmatched. CDR3 size: 14 residues. The CDR3 DNA reads as TGCAGCGACCCCGTGGAGCGGGGAACCTACGAGCAGTACTTC. This codes for CSDPVERGTYEQYF.

There are a few counts of this clonotype. CDR3 in amino acids: CASSPGGDLEQFF. CDR3 coding DNA: TGTGCCAGCAGCCCGGGAGGGGATTTGGAGCAGTTCTTC. The V gene is TRBV7-9, the J gene TRBJ2-1, with 8 bases lining up with TRBD2. Trimming at V came to 5 bases and at J to 10 bases, leaving 7 bases not matched to a gene. The CDR3 covers 13 residues. Germline V gives CDR1 SEHNR, CDR2 FQNEAQ (reference sequence).

This clonotype was seen many times. The J gene is TRBJ1-2, the V gene TRBV7-2, with a tentative D call TRBD1 (6 bases). Germline lookup yields CDR1 SGHTA and CDR2 FQGNSA. The CDR3 has 17 residues. Trimming pared 5 bases from V and 5 bases from J, leaving 24 bases between. CDR3 nucleotides: TGTGCCAGCAGCCCCATGGGGGGTCTGGGGGGGGCGTATGGCTACACCTTC. Protein: CASSPMGGLGGAYGYTF. The complete variable domain, with remaining parts taken from reference TRBV7-2 and TRBJ1-2, reads GAGVSQSPSNKVTEKGKDVELRCDPISGHTALYWYRQSLGQGLEFLIYFQGNSAPDKSGLPSDRFSAERTGGSVSTLTIQRTQQEDSAVYLCASSPMGGLGGAYGYTFGSGTRLTVV.

The chain couples TRBV6-4 to TRBJ2-1, with TRBD2 as a possible D gene (6 bases). The germline V gene encodes CDR1 MRHNA and CDR2 SNTAGT. The CDR3 length is 14 residues. The V end lost 2 bases, the J end lost 9 bases, and 14 bases lay between the germline ends. This CDR3 reads CASSDPGDSSEQFF. CDR3 sequence (DNA): TGTGCCAGCAGTGACCCGGGGGACTCCTCTGAGCAGTTCTTC.

This chain connects TRBV29-1 to TRBJ1-5; 7 nucleotides agree with TRBD1. CDR1 and CDR2 (germline): SQVTM, ANQGSEA. The CDR3 consists of 14 residues. V was pared by 4 bases and J by 4 bases, with 7 bases of the junction left unmatched. In DNA, the CDR3 is TGCAGCGTTGTTAGCGGGACAGCGAATCAGCCCCAGCATTTT. This gives the protein CSVVSGTANQPQHF.

This clonotype was seen a handful of times. The gene calls are TRBV20-1 and TRBJ1-2, with a weak D call TRBD1 (5 bases). Germline V gene data show CDR1 as DFQATT and CDR2 as SNEGSKA (reference sequence). The V and J ends lost 2 bases and 4 bases respectively, with 14 bases between them. CDR3 length: 14 residues. CDR3 sequence reads: CSARNPRALYGYTF. For the CDR3, the DNA is TGCAGTGCTAGAAACCCCAGGGCCCTCTATGGCTACACCTTC.

This clonotype has more than one count but fewer than ten. The V and J genes are TRBV7-2 and TRBJ1-2, with a tentative D call TRBD1 (5 bases). Trimming cost V 5 bases and J 3 bases, with 16 bases left between them. Germline V lookup: CDR1 SGHTA, CDR2 FQGNSA. CDR3 length equals 15 residues. The CDR3 reads CASSPREGTHYGYTF. CDR3 coding DNA: TGTGCCAGCAGCCCTCGGGAGGGGACCCACTATGGCTACACCTTC.

The J gene is TRBJ2-1, the V gene TRBV29-1; 7 positions agree with TRBD2. From germline, CDR1 is SQVTM and CDR2 ANQGSEA. The junction had 4 bases not matched to a gene; V was cut back by 7 bases and J by 1 base. This CDR3 is 13 amino acids long. The CDR3 loop reads CSGKRGSYNEQFF. In DNA, the CDR3 is TGCAGCGGTAAGCGGGGTTCCTACAATGAGCAGTTCTTC.

V gene TRBV19 combines with J gene TRBJ2-7; the match to TRBD2 covers 8 bases. CDR3 length: 15 residues. Trimming cost V 3 bases and J 5 bases; bases outside gene matches: 9. The germline CDR1 and CDR2 sequences are LNHDA and SQIVND (reference sequence). The CDR3 loop reads CASSMGASGPNEQYF. The CDR3 DNA is TGTGCCAGTAGTATGGGGGCTAGCGGGCCCAACGAGCAGTACTTC.

The rearrangement links TRBV10-3 to TRBJ1-2, with D tentatively TRBD1 (5 bases). The germline V gene has CDR1 ENHRY and CDR2 SYGVKD. This CDR3 comprises 16 residues. The V gene lost 3 bases and the J gene lost 0 bases, with 14 bases spanning the gap. CDR3: CAISDRGRTANYGYTF. The CDR3 nucleotides are TGTGCCATCAGTGATCGGGGACGGACTGCTAACTATGGCTACACCTTC.

The V gene is TRBV20-1, the J gene TRBJ2-1, with 7 bases fitting TRBD2. This CDR3 is built from 15 residues. The V gene end was trimmed by 3 bases and the J gene end by 0 bases; junction bases not matched to a gene: 5. CDR1 DFQATT and CDR2 SNEGSKA come from the germline V gene (reference sequence). Here the CDR3 DNA reads TGCAGTGCTAGGGCTAGCGGTTTCTCCTACAATGAGCAGTTCTTC. Its translation: CSARASGFSYNEQFF.

This clonotype was seen more than once but under ten times. V and J are TRBV6-4 and TRBJ2-7; tentatively, D is TRBD2 (6 bases). CDR1 and CDR2 (germline): MRHNA, SNTAGT. There are 13 residues in the CDR3. The V and J ends lost 10 bases and 0 bases respectively, with 13 bases between them. The CDR3 coding sequence is TGTGCCACCATCGGGACTGGCTCCTACGAGCAGTACTTC. Protein product: CATIGTGSYEQYF.

There are many counts of this clonotype. V and J are TRBV5-1 and TRBJ1-1, with D possibly being TRBD1 (5 bases). Trimming cost V 0 bases and J 4 bases, with 16 bases left between them. CDR3 size: 16 residues. CDR1 is SGHRS, CDR2 YFSETQ, per germline. CDR3 protein: CASSLATQQVSTEAFF. Here the CDR3 DNA reads TGCGCCAGCAGCTTGGCTACGCAACAGGTATCCACTGAAGCTTTCTTT. The whole variable domain, remainder taken from reference TRBV5-1 and TRBJ1-1, is KAGVTQTPRYLIKTRGQQVTLSCSPISGHRSVSWYQQTPGQGLQFLFEYFSETQRNKGNFPGRFSGRQFSNSRSEMNVSTLELGDSALYLCASSLATQQVSTEAFFGQGTRLTVV.

This clonotype was seen a few times. The chain employs TRBV9 and TRBJ1-6, with TRBD1 matching over 7 bases. Germline V CDR1 and CDR2: SGDLS, YYNGEE. This CDR3 region has 16 residues. The V segment lost 4 bases and the J segment 8 bases; nucleotides outside the gene matches: 12. This CDR3 reads CASSPRGRGRDSPLHF. In DNA, the CDR3 is TGTGCCAGCAGCCCCCGGGGCAGGGGGAGAGATTCACCCCTCCACTTT.

On this clonotype: Sequence at one end of the junction differs from germline and may be a read error. The rearrangement links TRBV27 to TRBJ2-1; D perhaps matches TRBD1 (6 bases). From germline, CDR1 is MNHEY and CDR2 SMNVEV (reference sequence). The CDR3 loop spans 8 amino acids. In nucleotides, the CDR3 is TGTGCCAGCAGAACAGGGCGCTTC. It is translated as CASRTGRF.

The rearrangement uses TRBV15 and TRBJ2-5; maybe TRBD2 (7 bases). With 0 bases removed from V and 4 bases from J, the gap between germline ends came to 18 bases. Per germline, CDR1 LNHNV and CDR2 YYDKDF (reference sequence). The CDR3 spans 17 residues. CDR3 DNA sequence: TGTGCCACCAGCAGAGAATTTGGGGGGGCTATCGGAGAGACCCAGTACTTC. Its translation: CATSREFGGAIGETQYF. The whole variable domain, filled in from reference TRBV15 and TRBJ2-5, reads DAMVIQNPRYQVTQFGKPVTLSCSQTLNHNVMYWYQQKSSQAPKLLFHYYDKDFNNEADTPDNFQSRRPNTSFCFLDIRSPGLGDTAMYLCATSREFGGAIGETQYFGPGTRLLVL.